These 4 T cell receptor beta chains were all obtained from the same sample, sequenced in a study of T cell repertoires in cytomegalovirus infection. These receptors are not linked to any known antigen. Each CDR3 protein is one row after TCRdb ran MiXCR on the reads. The sample lists about 470,000 distinct CDR3 sequences, about 42% seen once, with about 45% in the top ten. The sample consisted of cultured PBMCs, taken from culture after CMV antigen stimulation. The source is a human donor in good health (CMV status not recorded). Some clones in this sample may be carry-over from other donors' samples.

This clonotype was detected only a few times. CDR3 loop: CASSLRRITEAFF. The CDR3 DNA follows: TGTGCCAGCAGCTTAAGGAGGATCACTGAAGCTTTCTTT. V and J are TRBV7-2 and TRBJ1-1, with D unresolved. CDR1 is SGHTA and CDR2 is FQGNSA in the germline V gene. The CDR3 loop spans 13 amino acids. Between the trimmed V and J ends, which lost 2 bases and 4 bases, there was a span of 8 bases. Full variable domain (rest looked up from reference TRBV7-2 and TRBJ1-1): GAGVSQSPSNKVTEKGKDVELRCDPISGHTALYWYRQSLGQGLEFLIYFQGNSAPDKSGLPSDRFSAERTGGSVSTLTIQRTQQEDSAVYLCASSLRRITEAFFGQGTRLTVV.

This clonotype occurred a few times. The rearrangement joins TRBV7-2 to TRBJ2-1; 8 bases line up with TRBD2. There are 14 residues in the CDR3. Germline V CDR1 and CDR2: SGHTA, FQGNSA. V gave up 2 bases and J gave up 9 bases; unmatched junction bases: 6. The CDR3 DNA is TGTGCCAGCAGCTTAAACGGGAGGGCCTCTGAGCAGTTCTTC. Translation: CASSLNGRASEQFF.

The chain has TRBV5-1 and TRBJ2-5, with 8 bases matching TRBD2. J gave up 2 bases and V 3 bases, and 6 bases lay outside the gene matches. Germline CDR1 SGHRS, CDR2 YFSETQ. The CDR3 has 15 amino acids. CDR3 nucleotides: TGCGCCAGCAGCTCGAGGACTAGCCCTCAAGAGACCCAGTACTTC. Translation: CASSSRTSPQETQYF. Supplemented by reference TRBV5-1 and TRBJ2-5, the full variable domain reads KAGVTQTPRYLIKTRGQQVTLSCSPISGHRSVSWYQQTPGQGLQFLFEYFSETQRNKGNFPGRFSGRQFSNSRSEMNVSTLELGDSALYLCASSSRTSPQETQYFGPGTRLLVL.

V gene TRBV18 combines with J gene TRBJ1-2, with 7 bases lining up with TRBD1. CDR3 length: 16 residues. V lost 3 bases, J lost 4 bases, and 11 bases stayed unmatched. Germline V gives CDR1 KGHSH, CDR2 LQKENI. The CDR3 is CASSPLTGISLYGYTF. The CDR3 nucleotides are TGTGCCAGCTCACCTTTGACAGGGATCAGCCTCTATGGCTACACCTTC.